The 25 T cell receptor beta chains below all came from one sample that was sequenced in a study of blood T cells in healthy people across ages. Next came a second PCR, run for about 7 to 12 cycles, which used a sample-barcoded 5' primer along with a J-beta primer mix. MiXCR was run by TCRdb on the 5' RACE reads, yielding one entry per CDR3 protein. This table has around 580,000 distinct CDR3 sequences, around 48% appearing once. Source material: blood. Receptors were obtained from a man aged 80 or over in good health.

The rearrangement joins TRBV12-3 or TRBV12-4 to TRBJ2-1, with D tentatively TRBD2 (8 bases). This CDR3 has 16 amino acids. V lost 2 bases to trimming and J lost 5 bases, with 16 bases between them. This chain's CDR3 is CASSLNGGGTDNEQFF. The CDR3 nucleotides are TGTGCCAGCAGTTTAAACGGGGGGGGGACAGACAATGAGCAGTTCTTC.

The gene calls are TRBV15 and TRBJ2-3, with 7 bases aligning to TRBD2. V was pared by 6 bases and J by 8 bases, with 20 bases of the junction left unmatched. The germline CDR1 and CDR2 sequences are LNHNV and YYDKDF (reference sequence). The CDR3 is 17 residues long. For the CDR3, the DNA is TGTGCCACCAGAAGGGGAGGGTCGCGGAGCCCGATTGGTACGCAGTATTTT. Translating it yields CATRRGGSRSPIGTQYF.

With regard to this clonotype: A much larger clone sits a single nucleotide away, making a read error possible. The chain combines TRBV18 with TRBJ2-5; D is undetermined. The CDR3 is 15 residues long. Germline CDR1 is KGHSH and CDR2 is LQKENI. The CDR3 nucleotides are TGTGCCAGCTCACCAGGGTTCGGATCACAAGAGACCCGGTACTTC. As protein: CASSPGFGSQETRYF.

The DNA of the CDR3 is TGTGCCACCAGTGATTTAGCGGGAGGTGGGAATGAGCAGTTCTTC. Its protein is CATSDLAGGGNEQFF. The rearrangement joins TRBV24-1 to TRBJ2-1; 9 bases are a match to TRBD2. The junction had 4 bases not matched to a gene; V was cut back by 1 base and J by 7 bases. Germline values: CDR1 KGHDR, CDR2 SFDVKD. The CDR3 extends over 15 amino acids.

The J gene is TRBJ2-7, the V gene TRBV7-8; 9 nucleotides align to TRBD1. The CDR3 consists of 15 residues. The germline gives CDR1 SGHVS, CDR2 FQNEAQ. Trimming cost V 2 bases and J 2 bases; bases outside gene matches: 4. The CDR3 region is CASSLMGQGTYEQYF. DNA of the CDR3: TGTGCCAGCAGCTTAATGGGACAGGGAACCTACGAGCAGTACTTC. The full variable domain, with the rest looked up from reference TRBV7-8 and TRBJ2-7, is GAGVSQSPRYKVAKRGQDVALRCDPISGHVSLFWYQQALGQGPEFLTYFQNEAQLDKSGLPSDRFFAERPEGSVSTLKIQRTQQEDSAVYLCASSLMGQGTYEQYFGPGTRLTVT.

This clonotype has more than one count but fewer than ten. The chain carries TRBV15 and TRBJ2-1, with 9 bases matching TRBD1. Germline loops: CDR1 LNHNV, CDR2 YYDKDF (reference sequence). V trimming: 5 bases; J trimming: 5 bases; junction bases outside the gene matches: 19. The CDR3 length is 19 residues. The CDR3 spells CATSLDIRALGTGNNEQFF. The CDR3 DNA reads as TGTGCCACCAGCCTTGATATACGCGCCCTCGGGACAGGGAACAATGAGCAGTTCTTC. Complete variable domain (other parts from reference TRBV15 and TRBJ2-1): DAMVIQNPRYQVTQFGKPVTLSCSQTLNHNVMYWYQQKSSQAPKLLFHYYDKDFNNEADTPDNFQSRRPNTSFCFLDIRSPGLGDTAMYLCATSLDIRALGTGNNEQFFGPGTRLTVL.

CDR3 sequence reads: CANSQWGPEGNQPQHF. The CDR3 nucleotides are TGTGCCAACAGCCAGTGGGGTCCTGAGGGCAATCAGCCCCAGCATTTT. This chain links TRBV6-6 with TRBJ1-5; no reliable D call. The CDR3 covers 16 residues. In germline, CDR1 is MNHNY, CDR2 SVGAGI (reference sequence). Trimming took 10 bases from V and 2 from J, leaving 21 bases between them.

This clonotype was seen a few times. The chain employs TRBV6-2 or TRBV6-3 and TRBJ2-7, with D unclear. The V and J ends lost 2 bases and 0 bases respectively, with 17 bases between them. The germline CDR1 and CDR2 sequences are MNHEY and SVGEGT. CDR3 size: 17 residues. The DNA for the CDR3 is TGTGCCAGCAGTTACACGCCCCAAGGAGAGCCCTCCTACGAGCAGTACTTC. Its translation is CASSYTPQGEPSYEQYF.

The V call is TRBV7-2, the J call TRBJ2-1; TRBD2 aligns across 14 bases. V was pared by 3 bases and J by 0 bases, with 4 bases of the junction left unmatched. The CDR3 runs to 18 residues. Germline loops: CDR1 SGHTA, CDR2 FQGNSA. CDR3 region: CASSLGLAGALSYNEQFF. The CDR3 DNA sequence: TGTGCCAGCAGCTTGGGACTAGCGGGGGCACTCTCCTACAATGAGCAGTTCTTC.

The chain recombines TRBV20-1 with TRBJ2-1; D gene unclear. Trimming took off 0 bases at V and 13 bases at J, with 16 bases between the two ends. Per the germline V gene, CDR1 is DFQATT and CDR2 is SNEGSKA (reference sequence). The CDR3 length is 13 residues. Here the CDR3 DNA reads TGCAGTGCTAGAGATCCGCCCGGGCGCGGACAGTTCTTC. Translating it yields CSARDPPGRGQFF.

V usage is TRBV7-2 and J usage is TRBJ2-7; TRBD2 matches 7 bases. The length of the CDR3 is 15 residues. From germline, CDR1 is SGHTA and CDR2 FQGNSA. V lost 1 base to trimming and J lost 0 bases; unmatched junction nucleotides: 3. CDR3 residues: CASSLGGGFSYEQYF. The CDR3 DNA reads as TGTGCCAGCAGCTTAGGGGGGGGGTTCTCCTACGAGCAGTACTTC. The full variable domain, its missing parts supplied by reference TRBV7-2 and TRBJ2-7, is GAGVSQSPSNKVTEKGKDVELRCDPISGHTALYWYRQSLGQGLEFLIYFQGNSAPDKSGLPSDRFSAERTGGSVSTLTIQRTQQEDSAVYLCASSLGGGFSYEQYFGPGTRLTVT.

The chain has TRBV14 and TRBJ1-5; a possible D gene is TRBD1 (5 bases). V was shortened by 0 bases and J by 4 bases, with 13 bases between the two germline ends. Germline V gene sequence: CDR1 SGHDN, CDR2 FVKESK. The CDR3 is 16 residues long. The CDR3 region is CASSQDGGRMNQPQHF. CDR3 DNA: TGTGCCAGCAGCCAAGATGGGGGACGGATGAATCAGCCCCAGCATTTT.

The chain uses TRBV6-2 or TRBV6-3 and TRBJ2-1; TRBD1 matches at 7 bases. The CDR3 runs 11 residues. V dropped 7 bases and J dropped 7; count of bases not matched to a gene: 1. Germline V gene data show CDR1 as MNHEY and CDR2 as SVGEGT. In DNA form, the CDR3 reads TGTGCCAGCAAACAGGGGAATGAGCAGTTCTTC. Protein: CASKQGNEQFF.

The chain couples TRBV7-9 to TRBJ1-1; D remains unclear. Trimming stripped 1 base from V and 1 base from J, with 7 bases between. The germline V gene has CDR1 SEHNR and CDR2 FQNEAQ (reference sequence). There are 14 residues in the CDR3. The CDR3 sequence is CASSLVMENTEAFF. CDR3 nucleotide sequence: TGTGCCAGCAGCTTAGTTATGGAGAACACTGAAGCTTTCTTT.

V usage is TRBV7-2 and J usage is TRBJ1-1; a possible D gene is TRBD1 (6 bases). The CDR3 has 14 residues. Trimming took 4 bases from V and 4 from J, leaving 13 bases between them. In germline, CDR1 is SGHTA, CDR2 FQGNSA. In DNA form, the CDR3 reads TGTGCCAGCAGCTCCAACAGGGTCCGCACTGAAGCTTTCTTT. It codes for CASSSNRVRTEAFF.

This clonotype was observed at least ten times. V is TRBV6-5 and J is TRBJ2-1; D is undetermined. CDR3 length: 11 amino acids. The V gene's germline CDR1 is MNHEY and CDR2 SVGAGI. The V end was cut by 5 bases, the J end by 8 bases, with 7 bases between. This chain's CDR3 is CASSTAYEQFF. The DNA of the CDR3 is TGTGCCAGCAGTACCGCTTATGAGCAGTTCTTC.

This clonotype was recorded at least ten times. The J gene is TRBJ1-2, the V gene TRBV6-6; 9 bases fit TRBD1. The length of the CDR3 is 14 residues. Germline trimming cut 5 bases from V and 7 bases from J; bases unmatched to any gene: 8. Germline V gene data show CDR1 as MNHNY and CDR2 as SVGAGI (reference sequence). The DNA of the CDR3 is TGTGCCAGCAGTATACGGGACAGGGAGTCTGGCTACACCTTC. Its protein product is CASSIRDRESGYTF.

DNA of the CDR3: TGTGCCAGCAGCGTAGAGGTCCGGGACAGGGCGGGTAATGAGCAGTTCTTC. Translating it yields CASSVEVRDRAGNEQFF. The V call is TRBV9, the J call TRBJ2-1, with 9 bases aligning to TRBD1. The CDR3 is 17 residues long. V lost 0 bases, J lost 7 bases, and 11 bases stayed unmatched. Per the germline V gene, CDR1 is SGDLS and CDR2 is YYNGEE.

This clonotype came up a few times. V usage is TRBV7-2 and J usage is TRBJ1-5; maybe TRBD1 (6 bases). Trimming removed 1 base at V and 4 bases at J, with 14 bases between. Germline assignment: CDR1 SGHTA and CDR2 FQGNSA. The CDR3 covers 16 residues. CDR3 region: CASSLVWAGANQPQHF. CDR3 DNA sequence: TGTGCCAGCAGCTTAGTATGGGCAGGGGCAAATCAGCCCCAGCATTTT.

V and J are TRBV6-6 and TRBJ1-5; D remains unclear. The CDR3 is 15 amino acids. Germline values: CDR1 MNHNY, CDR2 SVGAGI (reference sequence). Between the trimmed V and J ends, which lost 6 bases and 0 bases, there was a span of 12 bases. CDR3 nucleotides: TGTGCCAGCAGGGAGGCGGCGGATAGCAATCAGCCCCAGCATTTT. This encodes CASREAADSNQPQHF.

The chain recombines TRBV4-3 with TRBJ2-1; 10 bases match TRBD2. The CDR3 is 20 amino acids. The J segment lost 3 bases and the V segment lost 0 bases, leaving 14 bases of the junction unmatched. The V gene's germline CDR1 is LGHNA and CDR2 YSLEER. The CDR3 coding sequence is TGCGCCAGCAGCCAAGAAAGGAGGCTAGCGGGAGAGTGGAGCTACAATGAGCAGTTCTTC. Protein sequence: CASSQERRLAGEWSYNEQFF.

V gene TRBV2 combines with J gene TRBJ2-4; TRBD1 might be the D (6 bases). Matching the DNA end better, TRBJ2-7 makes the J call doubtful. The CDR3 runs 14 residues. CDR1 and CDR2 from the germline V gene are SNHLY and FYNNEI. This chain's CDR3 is CASSQISQGSEQYF. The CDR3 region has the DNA TGTGCCAGCAGTCAAATTTCACAGGGTTCCGAGCAGTACTTC.

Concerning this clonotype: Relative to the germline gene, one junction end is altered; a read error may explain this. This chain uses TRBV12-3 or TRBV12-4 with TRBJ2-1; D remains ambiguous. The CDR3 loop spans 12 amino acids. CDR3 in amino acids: CTSSSTYNEQFF. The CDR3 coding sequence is TGTACCAGCAGCTCCACCTACAATGAGCAGTTCTTC.

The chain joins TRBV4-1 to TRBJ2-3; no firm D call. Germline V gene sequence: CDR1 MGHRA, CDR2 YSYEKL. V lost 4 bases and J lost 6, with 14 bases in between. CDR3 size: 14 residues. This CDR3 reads CASSRGRSSDTQYF. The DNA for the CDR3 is TGCGCCAGCAGCCGAGGACGGTCATCGGATACGCAGTATTTT.

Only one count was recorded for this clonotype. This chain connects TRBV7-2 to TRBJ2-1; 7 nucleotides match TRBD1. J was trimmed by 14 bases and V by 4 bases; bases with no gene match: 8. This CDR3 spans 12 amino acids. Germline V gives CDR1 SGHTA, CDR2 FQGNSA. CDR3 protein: CASSSGARGKFF. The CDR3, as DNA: TGTGCCAGCAGCTCCGGGGCCAGGGGGAAGTTCTTC.